The entry below gives a single T cell receptor (beta chain) sequence along with its context. The antigen is unknown. MiXCR, run by TCRdb on the RT-PCR reads, gives a single entry per CDR3 protein. Of about a thousand distinct CDR3 sequences in the sample, approximately 88% were seen once. The data derive from a study of yellow fever vaccine responses in identical twins. The study's findings and limits: Twins' vaccine T cell response reportedly seemed partly convergent, partly personalized.

Trimming left V 5 bases short and J 6 bases short, with 14 bases between. Germline loops: CDR1 SGHDN, CDR2 FVKESK. The CDR3 extends over 14 amino acids. Sequencing used T cells from blood (PBMCs), unsorted or a sorted subset (not recorded which), obtained before or after yellow fever vaccination (not recorded which). The J gene is TRBJ2-1, the V gene TRBV14; TRBD2 might be the D (5 bases). This clonotype originated in a female donor who received the yellow fever vaccine. The DNA for the CDR3 is TGTGCCAGCAGCGGGGTAGCGTTTAGCAATGAGCAGTTCTTC. Its protein is CASSGVAFSNEQFF. Looking up the rest from reference TRBV14 and TRBJ2-1 gives the full variable domain: EAGVTQFPSHSVIEKGQTVTLRCDPISGHDNLYWYRRVMGKEIKFLLHFVKESKQDESGMPNNRFLAERTGGTYSTLKVQPAELEDSGVYFCASSGVAFSNEQFFGPGTRLTVL.